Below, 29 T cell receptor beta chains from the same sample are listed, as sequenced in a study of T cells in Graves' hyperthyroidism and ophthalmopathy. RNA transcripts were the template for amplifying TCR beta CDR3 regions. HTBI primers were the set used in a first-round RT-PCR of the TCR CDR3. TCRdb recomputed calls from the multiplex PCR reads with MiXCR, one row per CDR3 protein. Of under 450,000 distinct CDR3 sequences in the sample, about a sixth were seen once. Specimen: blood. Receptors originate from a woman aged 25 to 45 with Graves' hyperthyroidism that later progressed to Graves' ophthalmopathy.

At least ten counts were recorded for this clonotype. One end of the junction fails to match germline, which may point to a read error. The CDR3 protein is CAISESGTGRDEQYF. The CDR3 bases are TGTGCCATCAGCGAGTCCGGGACAGGGAGGGACGAGCAGTACTTC. This rearrangement joins TRBV10-3 to TRBJ2-7, with 9 bases lining up with TRBD1. In germline, CDR1 is ENHRY, CDR2 SYGVKD. The CDR3 is made up of 15 amino acids.

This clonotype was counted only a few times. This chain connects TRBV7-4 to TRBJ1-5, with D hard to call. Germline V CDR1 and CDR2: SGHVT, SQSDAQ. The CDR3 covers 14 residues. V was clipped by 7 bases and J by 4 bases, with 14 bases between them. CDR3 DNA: TGTGCCAGCATCTCCCCAGGATTAAATCAGCCCCAGCATTTT. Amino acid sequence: CASISPGLNQPQHF. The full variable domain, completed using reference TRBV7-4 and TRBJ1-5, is GAGVSQSPRYKVAKRGRDVALRCDSISGHVTLYWYRQTLGQGSEVLTYSQSDAQRDKSGRPSGRFSAERPERSVSTLKIQRTEQGDSAVYLCASISPGLNQPQHFGDGTRLSIL.

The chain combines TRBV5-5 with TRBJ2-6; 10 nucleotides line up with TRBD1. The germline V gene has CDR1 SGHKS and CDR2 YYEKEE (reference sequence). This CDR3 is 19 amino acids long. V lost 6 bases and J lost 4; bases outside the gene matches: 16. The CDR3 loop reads CASTVYPGQGFKGANVLTF. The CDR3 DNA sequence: TGTGCCAGCACCGTGTATCCGGGACAGGGGTTCAAAGGGGCCAACGTCCTGACTTTC. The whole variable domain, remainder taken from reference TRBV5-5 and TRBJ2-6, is DAGVTQSPTHLIKTRGQQVTLRCSPISGHKSVSWYQQVLGQGPQFIFQYYEKEERGRGNFPDRFSARQFPNYSSELNVNALLLGDSALYLCASTVYPGQGFKGANVLTFGAGSRLTVL.

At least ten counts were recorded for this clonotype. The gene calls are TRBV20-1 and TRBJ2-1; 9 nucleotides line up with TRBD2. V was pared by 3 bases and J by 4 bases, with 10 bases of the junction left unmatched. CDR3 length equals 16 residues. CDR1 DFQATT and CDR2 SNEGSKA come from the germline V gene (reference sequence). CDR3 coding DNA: TGCAGTGCTAGTCTCGCGGGAGGGTTAAATTACAATGAGCAGTTCTTC. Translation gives CSASLAGGLNYNEQFF.

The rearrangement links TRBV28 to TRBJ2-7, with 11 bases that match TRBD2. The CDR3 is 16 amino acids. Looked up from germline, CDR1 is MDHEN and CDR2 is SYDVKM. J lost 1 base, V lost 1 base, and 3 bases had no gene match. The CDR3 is CASSLSRLAGSYEQYF. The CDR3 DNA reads TGTGCCAGCAGTTTATCCAGACTAGCGGGGTCCTACGAGCAGTACTTC. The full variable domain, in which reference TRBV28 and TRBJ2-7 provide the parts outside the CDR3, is DVKVTQSSRYLVKRTGEKVFLECVQDMDHENMFWYRQDPGLGLRLIYFSYDVKMKEKGDIPEGYSVSREKKERFSLILESASTNQTSMYLCASSLSRLAGSYEQYFGPGTRLTVT.

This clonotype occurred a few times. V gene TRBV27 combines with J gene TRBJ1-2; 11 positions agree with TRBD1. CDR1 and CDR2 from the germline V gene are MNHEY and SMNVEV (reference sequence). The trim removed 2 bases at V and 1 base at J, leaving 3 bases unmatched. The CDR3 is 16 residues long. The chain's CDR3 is CASSLDGTGGNYGYTF. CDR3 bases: TGTGCCAGCAGTTTAGACGGGACAGGGGGTAACTATGGCTACACCTTC.

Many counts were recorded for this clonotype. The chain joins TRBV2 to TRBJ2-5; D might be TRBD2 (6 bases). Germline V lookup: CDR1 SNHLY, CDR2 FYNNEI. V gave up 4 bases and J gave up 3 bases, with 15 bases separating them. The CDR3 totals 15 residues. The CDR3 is CASSGGLAQKETQYF. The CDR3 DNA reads TGTGCCAGCAGTGGTGGGCTAGCGCAAAAAGAGACCCAGTACTTC.

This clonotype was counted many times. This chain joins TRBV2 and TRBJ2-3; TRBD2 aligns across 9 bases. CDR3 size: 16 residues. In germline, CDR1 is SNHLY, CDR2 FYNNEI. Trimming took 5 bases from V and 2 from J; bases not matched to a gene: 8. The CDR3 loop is CASSRFGLAFTDTQYF. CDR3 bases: TGTGCCAGCAGTCGTTTTGGACTAGCGTTCACAGATACGCAGTATTTT.

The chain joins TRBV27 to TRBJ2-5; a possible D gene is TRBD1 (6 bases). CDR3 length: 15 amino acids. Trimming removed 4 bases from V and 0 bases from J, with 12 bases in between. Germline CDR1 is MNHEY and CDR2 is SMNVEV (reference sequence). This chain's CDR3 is CASSYQGQHQETQYF. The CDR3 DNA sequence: TGTGCCAGCAGTTACCAGGGGCAGCACCAAGAGACCCAGTACTTC.

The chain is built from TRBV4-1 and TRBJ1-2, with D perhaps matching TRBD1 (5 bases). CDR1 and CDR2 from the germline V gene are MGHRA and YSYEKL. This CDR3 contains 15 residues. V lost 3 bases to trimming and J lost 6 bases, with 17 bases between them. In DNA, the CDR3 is TGCGCCAGCAGCCACGGGGTAGGGGAGTTCGATGGCTACACCTTC. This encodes CASSHGVGEFDGYTF.

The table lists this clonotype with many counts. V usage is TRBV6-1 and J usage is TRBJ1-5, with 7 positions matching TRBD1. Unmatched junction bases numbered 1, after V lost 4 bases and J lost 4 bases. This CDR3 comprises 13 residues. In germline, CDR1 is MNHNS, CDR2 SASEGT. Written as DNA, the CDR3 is TGTGCCAGCAGTGGGGGACAGAATCAGCCCCAGCATTTT. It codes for CASSGGQNQPQHF.

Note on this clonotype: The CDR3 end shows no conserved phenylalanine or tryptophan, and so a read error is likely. Written as DNA, the CDR3 is TGTGCCATCAGTGTCGGGGGAAACACCGGGGAGCTGTTTTCT. Translated, it gives CAISVGGNTGELFS. This rearrangement joins TRBV10-3 to TRBJ2-2; TRBD2 might be the D (6 bases). Germline lookup yields CDR1 ENHRY and CDR2 SYGVKD. V lost 4 bases and J lost 2, with 8 bases in between. The CDR3 spans 14 residues.

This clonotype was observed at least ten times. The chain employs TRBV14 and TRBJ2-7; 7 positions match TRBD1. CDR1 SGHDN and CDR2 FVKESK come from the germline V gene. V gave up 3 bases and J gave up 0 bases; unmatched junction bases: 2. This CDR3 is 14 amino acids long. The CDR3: CASSHGQDSYEQYF. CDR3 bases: TGTGCCAGCAGCCACGGACAGGACTCCTACGAGCAGTACTTC.

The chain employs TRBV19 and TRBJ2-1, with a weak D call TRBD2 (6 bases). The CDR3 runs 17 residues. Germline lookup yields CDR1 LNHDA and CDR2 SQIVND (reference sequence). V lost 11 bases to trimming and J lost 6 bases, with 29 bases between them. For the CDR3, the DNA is TGTGCCGGTACCACCGGAGAAACCACTCGGGGGATCAATGAGCAGTTCTTC. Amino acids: CAGTTGETTRGINEQFF.

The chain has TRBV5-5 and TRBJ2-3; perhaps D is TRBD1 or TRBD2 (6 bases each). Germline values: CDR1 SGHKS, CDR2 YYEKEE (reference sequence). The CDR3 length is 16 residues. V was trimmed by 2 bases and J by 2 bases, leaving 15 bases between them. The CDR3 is CASSLSLRGATDTQYF. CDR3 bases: TGTGCCAGCAGCTTATCCCTAAGGGGGGCCACAGATACGCAGTATTTT.

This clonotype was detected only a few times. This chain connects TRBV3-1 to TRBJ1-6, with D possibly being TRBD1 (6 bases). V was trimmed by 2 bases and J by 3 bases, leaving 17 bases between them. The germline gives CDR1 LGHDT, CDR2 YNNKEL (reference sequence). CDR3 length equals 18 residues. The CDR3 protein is CASSQYPQGVGYNSPLHF. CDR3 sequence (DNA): TGTGCCAGCAGCCAATATCCACAGGGAGTAGGCTATAATTCACCCCTCCACTTT.

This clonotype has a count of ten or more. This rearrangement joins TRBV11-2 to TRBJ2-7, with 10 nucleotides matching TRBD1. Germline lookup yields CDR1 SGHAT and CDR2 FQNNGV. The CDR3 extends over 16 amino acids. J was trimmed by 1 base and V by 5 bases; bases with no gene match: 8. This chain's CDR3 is CASSKRWTGGSYEQYF. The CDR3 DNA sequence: TGTGCCAGCAGCAAGCGATGGACAGGGGGTTCCTACGAGCAGTACTTC.

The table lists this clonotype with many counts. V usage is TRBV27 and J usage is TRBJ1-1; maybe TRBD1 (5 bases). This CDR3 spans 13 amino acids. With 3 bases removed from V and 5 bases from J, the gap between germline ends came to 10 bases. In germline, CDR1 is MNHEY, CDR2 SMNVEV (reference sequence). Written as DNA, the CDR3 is TGTGCCAGCAGTTTGGGGCGGGGGACTGAAGCTTTCTTT. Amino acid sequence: CASSLGRGTEAFF.

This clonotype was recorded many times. In DNA, the CDR3 is TGTGCCAGCACTCGGACCCTGGGAACTGAAGCTTTCTTT. It encodes CASTRTLGTEAFF. The chain has TRBV6-1 and TRBJ1-1; D is ambiguous. This CDR3 region has 13 residues. The germline V gene has CDR1 MNHNS and CDR2 SASEGT. Trimming removed 7 bases at V and 5 bases at J, with 14 bases between.

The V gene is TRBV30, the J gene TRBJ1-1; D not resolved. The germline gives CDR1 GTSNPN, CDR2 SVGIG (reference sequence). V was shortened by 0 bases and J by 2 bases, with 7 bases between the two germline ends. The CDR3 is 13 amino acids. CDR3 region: CAWSVGKNTEAFF. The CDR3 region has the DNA TGTGCCTGGAGTGTGGGCAAAAACACTGAAGCTTTCTTT.

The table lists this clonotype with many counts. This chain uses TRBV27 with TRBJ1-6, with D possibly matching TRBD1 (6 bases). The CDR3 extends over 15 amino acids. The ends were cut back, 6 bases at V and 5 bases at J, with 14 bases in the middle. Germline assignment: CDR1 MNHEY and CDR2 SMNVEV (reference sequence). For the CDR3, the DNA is TGTGCCAGCAGCCTAGACAGGACGAATAATTCACCCCTCCACTTT. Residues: CASSLDRTNNSPLHF.

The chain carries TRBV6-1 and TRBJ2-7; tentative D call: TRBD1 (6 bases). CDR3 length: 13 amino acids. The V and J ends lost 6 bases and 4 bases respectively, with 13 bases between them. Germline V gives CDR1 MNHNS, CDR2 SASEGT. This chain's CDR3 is CASSEDRDYEQYF. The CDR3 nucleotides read TGTGCCAGCAGCGAGGACAGAGATTACGAGCAGTACTTC.

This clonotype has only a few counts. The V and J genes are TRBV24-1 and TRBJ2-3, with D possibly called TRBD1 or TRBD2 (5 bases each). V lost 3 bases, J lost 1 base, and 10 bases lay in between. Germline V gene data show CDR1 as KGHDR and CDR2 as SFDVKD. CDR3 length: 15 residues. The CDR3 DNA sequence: TGTGCCACCAGTGATGGGGACGATGGCACAGATACGCAGTATTTT. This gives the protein CATSDGDDGTDTQYF.

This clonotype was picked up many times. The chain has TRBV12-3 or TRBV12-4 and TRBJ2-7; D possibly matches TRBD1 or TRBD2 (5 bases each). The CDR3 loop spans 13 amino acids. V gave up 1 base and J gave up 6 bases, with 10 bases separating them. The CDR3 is CASSLVTGLEQYF. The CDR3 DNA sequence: TGTGCCAGCAGTTTAGTCACGGGGCTCGAGCAGTACTTC.

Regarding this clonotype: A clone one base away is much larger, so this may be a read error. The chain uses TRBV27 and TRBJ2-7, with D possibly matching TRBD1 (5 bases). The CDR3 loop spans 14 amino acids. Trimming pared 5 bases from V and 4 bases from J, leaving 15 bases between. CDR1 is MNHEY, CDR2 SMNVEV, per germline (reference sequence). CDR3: CASSALWAGYEQYF. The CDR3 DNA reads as TGTGCCAGCAGTGCCCTATGGGCAGGGTACGAGCAGTACTTC.

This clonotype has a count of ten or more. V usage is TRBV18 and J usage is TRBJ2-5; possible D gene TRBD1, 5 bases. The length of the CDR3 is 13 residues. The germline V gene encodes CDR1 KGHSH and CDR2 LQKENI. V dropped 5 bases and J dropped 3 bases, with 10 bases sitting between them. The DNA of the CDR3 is TGTGCCAGCTCAACCGACAGTAAAGAGACCCAGTACTTC. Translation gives CASSTDSKETQYF.

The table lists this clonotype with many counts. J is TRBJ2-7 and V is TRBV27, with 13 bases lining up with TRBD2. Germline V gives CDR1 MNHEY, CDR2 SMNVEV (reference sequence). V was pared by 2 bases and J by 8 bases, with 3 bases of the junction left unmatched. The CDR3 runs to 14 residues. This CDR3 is CASSLGTSGVQQYF. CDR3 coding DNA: TGTGCCAGCAGTTTAGGGACTAGCGGGGTGCAGCAGTACTTC.

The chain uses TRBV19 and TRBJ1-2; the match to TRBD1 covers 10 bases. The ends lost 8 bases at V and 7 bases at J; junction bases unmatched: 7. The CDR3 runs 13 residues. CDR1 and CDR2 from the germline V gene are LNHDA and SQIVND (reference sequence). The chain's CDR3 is CASRPTGGPGYTF. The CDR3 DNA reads TGTGCCAGTCGCCCGACAGGGGGCCCTGGCTACACCTTC.

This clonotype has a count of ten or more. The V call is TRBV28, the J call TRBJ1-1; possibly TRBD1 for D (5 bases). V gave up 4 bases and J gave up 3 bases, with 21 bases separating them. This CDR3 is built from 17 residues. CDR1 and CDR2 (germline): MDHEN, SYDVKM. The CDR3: CASSWGWVWGQDTEAFF. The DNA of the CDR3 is TGTGCCAGCAGTTGGGGGTGGGTGTGGGGTCAAGACACTGAAGCTTTCTTT.